Detailed here is one T cell receptor beta chain. This CDR3 spans 19 amino acids. The junction had 12 bases not matched to a gene; V was cut back by 1 base and J by 0 bases. Germline lookup yields CDR1 SGHAT and CDR2 FQNNGV. This entry comes from a study of T cell changes during pregnancy in multiple sclerosis. Profiling relied on immunoSEQ multiplex PCR, and the TCRdb table lists in-frame clones only, not all of them. The sample includes tens of thousands of clones, roughly 92% of them seen just once. The chain links TRBV11-2 to TRBJ2-3; 8 bases are a match to TRBD2. Specimen: peripheral blood. The TCR sequence derives from a female donor with multiple sclerosis, enrolled in a pregnancy study. The CDR3 bases are TGTGCCAGCAGCTTAGGGAACCAGCGGGGGACTCCTAGCACAGATACGCAGTATTTT. It codes for CASSLGNQRGTPSTDTQYF. The full variable domain, rest sourced from reference TRBV11-2 and TRBJ2-3, is EAGVAQSPRYKIIEKRQSVAFWCNPISGHATLYWYQQILGQGPKLLIQFQNNGVVDDSQLPKDRFSAERLKGVDSTLKIQPAKLEDSAVYLCASSLGNQRGTPSTDTQYFGPGTRLTVL.